Below are 5 T cell receptor beta chains sequenced from a single sample in a study of T cell responses to AZD1222 COVID-19 vaccine. This table comes from immunoSEQ multiplex PCR, and its TCRdb copy is limited to in-frame clones, with some not included. The sample yields about 85,000 clones, 86% seen once. The input for sequencing was peripheral blood, taken on day 0 of AZD1222 vaccination. These receptor sequences come from an adult in good health.

This chain joins TRBV18 and TRBJ1-1; a possible D gene is TRBD1 (5 bases). Trimming took off 3 bases at V and 1 base at J, with 12 bases between the two ends. The germline gives CDR1 KGHSH, CDR2 LQKENI. This CDR3 has 15 residues. CDR3 region: CASSPDIAANTEAFF. DNA for the CDR3: TGTGCCAGCTCACCGGACATAGCAGCGAACACTGAAGCTTTCTTT.

The V call is TRBV9, the J call TRBJ2-6; D might be TRBD2 (6 bases). This CDR3 region has 16 residues. Trimming cost V 1 base and J 1 base, with 9 bases left between them. Looked up from germline, CDR1 is SGDLS and CDR2 is YYNGEE. As DNA, the CDR3 is TGTGCCAGCAGCGTAAGTGGAGGGTCTGGGGCCAACGTCCTGACTTTC. Protein product: CASSVSGGSGANVLTF.

This clone was seen only once. This chain links TRBV11-3 with TRBJ2-3; TRBD2 matches 11 bases. Germline trimming cut 6 bases from V and 2 bases from J; bases unmatched to any gene: 7. The CDR3 totals 16 residues. Looked up from germline, CDR1 is SGHNT and CDR2 is YENEEA. The CDR3 DNA reads TGTGCCAGCAGTTACGGACTAGCGGGTAACACAGATACGCAGTATTTT. Amino acids: CASSYGLAGNTDTQYF.

The J gene is TRBJ2-7, the V gene TRBV7-6; 11 bases match TRBD1. Germline assignment: CDR1 SGHVS and CDR2 FNYEAQ. With V trimmed by 5 bases and J by 1 base, 4 bases remained unmatched. The CDR3 totals 15 residues. The CDR3: CASSPGQGASYEQYF. The DNA of the CDR3 is TGTGCCAGCAGCCCCGGACAGGGGGCATCCTACGAGCAGTACTTC.

The rearrangement links TRBV4-2 to TRBJ1-6; possible D gene TRBD1, 5 bases. The CDR3 runs to 16 residues. Deletions cut 0 bases from V and 8 bases from J, with 14 bases between. Germline assignment: CDR1 LGHNA and CDR2 YNFKEQ. The CDR3 loop is CASSQDLSGGDSPLHF. The CDR3 DNA is TGTGCCAGCAGCCAAGATTTATCGGGGGGGGATTCACCCCTCCACTTT.